Listed below are T cell receptor beta chains from one sample, sequenced in a study of cytomegalovirus exposure and HLA in healthy donors. Clones were read by immunoSEQ multiplex PCR, and TCRdb kept only the in-frame ones, dropping some. The sample includes some 170,000 clones, more than 80% of them seen just once. Material: PBMCs. The receptor source for this set is a woman aged 18-29 years in good health and CMV-seropositive. The CDR3 runs from the conserved cysteine through the conserved F or W. Fields, in order: D gene, clone size, J gene, V gene, CDR3 DNA, CDR3 protein. D genes are given only for firm matches. Only part of the rows carry a size: once, few, many, or a class if the clone is expanded.

d_gene: TRBD1; abundance: NA; j_gene: TRBJ2-3; v_gene: TRBV19; CDR3nt: TGTGCCAGTAGTGACCGGGACAGGGGATCTGCGGATACGCAGTATTTT; CDR3aa: CASSDRDRGSADTQYF
d_gene: NA; abundance: once; j_gene: TRBJ2-7; v_gene: TRBV27; CDR3nt: TGTGCCAGCAGTTCACAGGGACCCCCTTCCTACGAGCAGTACTTC; CDR3aa: CASSSQGPPSYEQYF
d_gene: NA; abundance: NA; j_gene: TRBJ2-7; v_gene: TRBV25-1; CDR3nt: TGTGCCAGCAGTGAATACAGGCCCTACGAGCAGTACTTC; CDR3aa: CASSEYRPYEQYF
d_gene: NA; abundance: once; j_gene: TRBJ2-7; v_gene: TRBV7-2; CDR3nt: TGTGCCAGCAGCTGGGGAGTCGAGCAGTACTTC; CDR3aa: CASSWGVEQYF
d_gene: NA; abundance: NA; j_gene: TRBJ2-1; v_gene: TRBV4-2; CDR3nt: TGTGCCAGCAGCCCCTCAATGTCGGGGGGCGCACCCGGTGAGCAGTTCTTC; CDR3aa: CASSPSMSGGAPGEQFF
d_gene: TRBD1; abundance: once; j_gene: TRBJ1-4; v_gene: TRBV28; CDR3nt: TGTGCCAGCAGTTTGGAGGGGGCTGGAGAAAAACTGTTTTTT; CDR3aa: CASSLEGAGEKLFF
d_gene: NA; abundance: NA; j_gene: TRBJ2-6; v_gene: TRBV6-1; CDR3nt: TGTGCCAGCAGTGAACAGGGATCTGGGGCCAACGTCCTGACTTTC; CDR3aa: CASSEQGSGANVLTF
d_gene: NA; abundance: NA; j_gene: TRBJ1-1; v_gene: TRBV23-1; CDR3nt: TGCGCCAGCCTCCTTACAGGAATGAACACTGAAGCTTTCTTT; CDR3aa: CASLLTGMNTEAFF
d_gene: NA; abundance: NA; j_gene: TRBJ1-4; v_gene: TRBV5-1; CDR3nt: TGCGCCAGCAGCTTGGCAGGGGCAACTAATGAAAAACTGTTTTTT; CDR3aa: CASSLAGATNEKLFF
d_gene: TRBD1; abundance: NA; j_gene: TRBJ1-5; v_gene: TRBV7-9; CDR3nt: TGTGCCAGCAGCTTTGGGACAGGTCCTCAGCCCCAGCATTTT; CDR3aa: CASSFGTGPQPQHF
d_gene: TRBD2; abundance: NA; j_gene: TRBJ2-7; v_gene: TRBV6-1; CDR3nt: TGTGCCAGCACGCGCGGGGGGTTATACGAGCAGTACTTC; CDR3aa: CASTRGGLYEQYF
d_gene: TRBD1; abundance: once; j_gene: TRBJ1-5; v_gene: TRBV19; CDR3nt: TGTGCCAGTAAACCCGGGACAGCATATAGCAATCAGCCCCAGCATTTT; CDR3aa: CASKPGTAYSNQPQHF
d_gene: TRBD1; abundance: NA; j_gene: TRBJ1-3; v_gene: TRBV5-6; CDR3nt: TGTGCCAGCAGCCCTGGGACAGCTGGAAACACCATATATTTT; CDR3aa: CASSPGTAGNTIYF
d_gene: NA; abundance: NA; j_gene: TRBJ1-1; v_gene: TRBV19; CDR3nt: TGTGCCAGTAGTATATCCCCGAGGGCCTCCGAAGCTTTCTTT; CDR3aa: CASSISPRASEAFF
d_gene: NA; abundance: NA; j_gene: TRBJ1-4; v_gene: TRBV9; CDR3nt: TGTGCCAGCAGCGTAGAACTCCCTCAGGGGACTAATGAAAAACTGTTTTTT; CDR3aa: CASSVELPQGTNEKLFF
d_gene: TRBD2; abundance: few; j_gene: TRBJ2-3; v_gene: TRBV6-1; CDR3nt: TGTGCCAGCAGTGACGGGACTAGCGGGGGGGCCACAGATACGCAGTATTTT; CDR3aa: CASSDGTSGGATDTQYF
d_gene: NA; abundance: NA; j_gene: TRBJ1-5; v_gene: TRBV18; CDR3nt: TGTGCCAGCTCACCCACCGGGAATCAGCCCCAGCATTTT; CDR3aa: CASSPTGNQPQHF
d_gene: NA; abundance: NA; j_gene: TRBJ2-1; v_gene: TRBV9; CDR3nt: TGTGCCAGCAGCGCCTCGGACTCTGCAAACAATGAGCAGTTCTTC; CDR3aa: CASSASDSANNEQFF
d_gene: NA; abundance: NA; j_gene: TRBJ1-1; v_gene: TRBV7-8; CDR3nt: TGTGCCAGCAGCTCTCTCTCTCGGGGGGGTACTGAAGCTTTCTTT; CDR3aa: CASSSLSRGGTEAFF
d_gene: TRBD1; abundance: NA; j_gene: TRBJ2-5; v_gene: TRBV6-4; CDR3nt: TGTGCCAGCAGTGTAGGGGGCACATCCCAAGAGACCCAGTACTTC; CDR3aa: CASSVGGTSQETQYF
d_gene: NA; abundance: NA; j_gene: TRBJ2-2; v_gene: TRBV7-2; CDR3nt: TGTGCCAGCAGCTTATCTGTGTGGACTGACACCGGGGAGCTGTTTTTT; CDR3aa: CASSLSVWTDTGELFF
d_gene: NA; abundance: NA; j_gene: TRBJ1-3; v_gene: TRBV4-3; CDR3nt: TGCGCCAGCAGCCAAGATCTAGACGCCTCTGGAAACACCATATATTTT; CDR3aa: CASSQDLDASGNTIYF
d_gene: NA; abundance: NA; j_gene: TRBJ2-3; v_gene: TRBV19; CDR3nt: TGTGCCAGTAGTGGAGGAGTATCAAGCACAGATACGCAGTATTTT; CDR3aa: CASSGGVSSTDTQYF
d_gene: NA; abundance: NA; j_gene: TRBJ1-4; v_gene: TRBV4-1; CDR3nt: TGCGCCAGCAGCCAAACAGGGACAAATGAAAAACTGTTTTTT; CDR3aa: CASSQTGTNEKLFF
d_gene: NA; abundance: NA; j_gene: TRBJ2-1; v_gene: TRBV14; CDR3nt: TGTGCCAGCAGCCAAGATTCGGTGAGGTACAATGAGCAGTTCTTC; CDR3aa: CASSQDSVRYNEQFF
d_gene: TRBD2; abundance: NA; j_gene: TRBJ2-3; v_gene: TRBV11-2; CDR3nt: TGTGCCAGCAGCCCAGGACTAGCGGGGGGGGCAGATACGCAGTATTTT; CDR3aa: CASSPGLAGGADTQYF
d_gene: TRBD1; abundance: NA; j_gene: TRBJ1-2; v_gene: TRBV5-1; CDR3nt: TGCGCCAGCAGCCCGTACGGGACAGAGTATGGCTACACCTTC; CDR3aa: CASSPYGTEYGYTF
d_gene: TRBD2; abundance: NA; j_gene: TRBJ2-3; v_gene: TRBV4-2; CDR3nt: TGTGCCAGCAGCCAAGAGGTAGCGGGAACAAGGGCGGATACGCAGTATTTT; CDR3aa: CASSQEVAGTRADTQYF
d_gene: NA; abundance: once; j_gene: TRBJ1-5; v_gene: TRBV4-1; CDR3nt: TGCGCCAGCAGCCAACTCCAGGGCCATAGCAATCAGCCCCAGCATTTT; CDR3aa: CASSQLQGHSNQPQHF
d_gene: TRBD1; abundance: NA; j_gene: TRBJ1-4; v_gene: TRBV5-1; CDR3nt: TGCGCCAGCAGCACTCAGACAGGGTACGGTGAAAAACTGTTTTTT; CDR3aa: CASSTQTGYGEKLFF
d_gene: NA; abundance: NA; j_gene: TRBJ1-3; v_gene: TRBV7-9; CDR3nt: TGTGCCAGCAGCGAGAGGACATACACCATATATTTT; CDR3aa: CASSERTYTIYF
d_gene: NA; abundance: once; j_gene: TRBJ2-1; v_gene: TRBV7-3; CDR3nt: TGTGCCAGCAGCTTAAGAGGGATGAGCGATGAGCAGTTCTTC; CDR3aa: CASSLRGMSDEQFF
d_gene: TRBD2; abundance: NA; j_gene: TRBJ2-2; v_gene: TRBV7-2; CDR3nt: TGTGCCAGCAGCTTATATAGCGGGGGCACCGGGGAGCTGTTTTTT; CDR3aa: CASSLYSGGTGELFF
d_gene: NA; abundance: NA; j_gene: TRBJ1-1; v_gene: TRBV5-4; CDR3nt: TGTGCCAGCAGCGTATACAAGAACACTGAAGCTTTCTTT; CDR3aa: CASSVYKNTEAFF
d_gene: TRBD1; abundance: NA; j_gene: TRBJ1-4; v_gene: TRBV7-2; CDR3nt: TGTGCCAGCAGCTTAGAGACAGGGGGAGGTGAAAAACTGTTTTTT; CDR3aa: CASSLETGGGEKLFF
d_gene: TRBD2; abundance: NA; j_gene: TRBJ2-3; v_gene: TRBV5-4; CDR3nt: TGTGCCAGTCGAATAGCGGGGGGGAAAGATACGCAGTATTTT; CDR3aa: CASRIAGGKDTQYF
d_gene: NA; abundance: NA; j_gene: TRBJ2-5; v_gene: TRBV16; CDR3nt: TGTGCCAGCAGCCGCCAATGGGCGAAACAAGAGACCCAGTACTTC; CDR3aa: CASSRQWAKQETQYF
d_gene: NA; abundance: NA; j_gene: TRBJ1-1; v_gene: TRBV30; CDR3nt: TGTGCCTGGGACAGCTCAAGAGAGACTGAAGCTTTCTTT; CDR3aa: CAWDSSRETEAFF
d_gene: NA; abundance: NA; j_gene: TRBJ2-2; v_gene: TRBV7-9; CDR3nt: TGTGCCAGCGGAGGGCAGAACACCGGGGAGCTGTTTTTT; CDR3aa: CASGGQNTGELFF
d_gene: NA; abundance: NA; j_gene: TRBJ2-4; v_gene: TRBV19; CDR3nt: TGTGCCAAACACAGGGTTGTGGCCAAAAACATTCAGTACTTC; CDR3aa: CAKHRVVAKNIQYF
d_gene: TRBD1; abundance: NA; j_gene: TRBJ1-2; v_gene: TRBV11-2; CDR3nt: TGTGCCAGCAGCTCCAACAGGGGGAGGAACTATGGCTACACCTTC; CDR3aa: CASSSNRGRNYGYTF
d_gene: NA; abundance: NA; j_gene: TRBJ1-3; v_gene: TRBV6-6; CDR3nt: TGTGCCAGCAGCCCTATAGAGAACACCATATATTTT; CDR3aa: CASSPIENTIYF
d_gene: TRBD2; abundance: NA; j_gene: TRBJ2-1; v_gene: TRBV19; CDR3nt: TGTGCCAGTAGTATAGGACTAGCGGGGCCCAGGAGGGAGCAGTTCTTC; CDR3aa: CASSIGLAGPRREQFF
d_gene: NA; abundance: NA; j_gene: TRBJ1-2; v_gene: TRBV7-8; CDR3nt: TGTGCCAGCAGCTTTGGGTTACAGCAGGGAAGAGGTGGCTATGGCTACACCTTC; CDR3aa: CASSFGLQQGRGGYGYTF
d_gene: TRBD1; abundance: NA; j_gene: TRBJ1-1; v_gene: TRBV27; CDR3nt: TGTGCCAGCAGTTTAACTGAGACAGGGTATCTGTCTTTCTTT; CDR3aa: CASSLTETGYLSFF
d_gene: TRBD2; abundance: NA; j_gene: TRBJ2-1; v_gene: TRBV2; CDR3nt: TGTGCCAGCAGTGAAAGCGGGGGGGGCATGTATGAGCAGTTCTTC; CDR3aa: CASSESGGGMYEQFF
d_gene: TRBD1; abundance: NA; j_gene: TRBJ1-1; v_gene: TRBV12-5; CDR3nt: TGTGCTAGTGGTTTCGGACAGGGTTACATGAACACTGAAGCTTTCTTT; CDR3aa: CASGFGQGYMNTEAFF
d_gene: TRBD1; abundance: NA; j_gene: TRBJ1-5; v_gene: TRBV28; CDR3nt: TGTGCCAGCAGTGCGACAGGGGAAGGGGGTCAGCCCCAGCATTTT; CDR3aa: CASSATGEGGQPQHF
d_gene: NA; abundance: NA; j_gene: TRBJ1-2; v_gene: TRBV7-8; CDR3nt: TGTGCCAGCAGCTTAGTTCGGGGAGATGGTGGCTACACCTTC; CDR3aa: CASSLVRGDGGYTF